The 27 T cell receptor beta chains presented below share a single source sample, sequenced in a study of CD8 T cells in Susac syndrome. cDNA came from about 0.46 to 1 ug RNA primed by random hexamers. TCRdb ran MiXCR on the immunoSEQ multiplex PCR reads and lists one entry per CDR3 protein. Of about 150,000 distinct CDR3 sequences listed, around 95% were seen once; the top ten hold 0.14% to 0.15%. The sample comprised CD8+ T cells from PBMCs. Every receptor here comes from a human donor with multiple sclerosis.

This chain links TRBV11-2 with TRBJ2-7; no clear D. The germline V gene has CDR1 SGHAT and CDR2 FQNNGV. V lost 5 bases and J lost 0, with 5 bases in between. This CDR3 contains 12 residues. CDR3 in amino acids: CASSTVSYEQYV. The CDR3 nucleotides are TGTGCCAGCAGCACAGTCTCCTACGAGCAGTACGTC.

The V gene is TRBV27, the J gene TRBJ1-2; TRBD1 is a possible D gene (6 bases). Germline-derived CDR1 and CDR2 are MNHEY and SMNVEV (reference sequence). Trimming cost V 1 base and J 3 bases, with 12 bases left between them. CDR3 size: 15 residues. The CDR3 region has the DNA TGTGCCAGCAGTTTATTGGGCAGGGGTGACTATGGCTACACCTTC. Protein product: CASSLLGRGDYGYTF.

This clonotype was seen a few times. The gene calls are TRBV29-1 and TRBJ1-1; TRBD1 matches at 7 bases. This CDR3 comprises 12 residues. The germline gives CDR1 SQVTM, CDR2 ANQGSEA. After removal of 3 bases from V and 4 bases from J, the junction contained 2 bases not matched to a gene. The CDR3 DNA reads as TGCAGCGTTGACAGGGGGGGCACTGAAGCTTTCTTT. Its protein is CSVDRGGTEAFF.

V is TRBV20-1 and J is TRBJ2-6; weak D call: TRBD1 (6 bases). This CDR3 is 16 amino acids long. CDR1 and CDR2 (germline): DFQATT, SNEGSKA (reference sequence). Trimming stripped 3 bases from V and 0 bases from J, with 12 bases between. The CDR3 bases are TGCAGTGCTAGGGTCAGGGGAAACTCTGGGGCCAACGTCCTGACTTTC. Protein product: CSARVRGNSGANVLTF.

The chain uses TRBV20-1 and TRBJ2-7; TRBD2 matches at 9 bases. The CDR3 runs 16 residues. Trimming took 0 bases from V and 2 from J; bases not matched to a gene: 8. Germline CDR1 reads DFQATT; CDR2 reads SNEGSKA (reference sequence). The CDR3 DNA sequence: TGCAGTGCTAGAGATCGGGCGACTAGCGGAACCTACGAGCAGTACTTC. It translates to CSARDRATSGTYEQYF.

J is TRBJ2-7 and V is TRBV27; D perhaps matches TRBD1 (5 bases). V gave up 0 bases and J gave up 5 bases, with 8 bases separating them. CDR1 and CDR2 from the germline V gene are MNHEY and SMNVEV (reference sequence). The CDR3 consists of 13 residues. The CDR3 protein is CASSLSRVNEQYF. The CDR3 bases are TGTGCCAGCAGTTTATCCAGGGTAAACGAGCAGTACTTC.

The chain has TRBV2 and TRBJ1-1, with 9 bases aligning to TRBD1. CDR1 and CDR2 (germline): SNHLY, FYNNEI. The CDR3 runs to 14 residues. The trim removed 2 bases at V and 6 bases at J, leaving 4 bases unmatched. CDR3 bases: TGTGCCAGCAGTGAAATCACAGGGGGCCCTGAAGCTTTCTTT. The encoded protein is CASSEITGGPEAFF.

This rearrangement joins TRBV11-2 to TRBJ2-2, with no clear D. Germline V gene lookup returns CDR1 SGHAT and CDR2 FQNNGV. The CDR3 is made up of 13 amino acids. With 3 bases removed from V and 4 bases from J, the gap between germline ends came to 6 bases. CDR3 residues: CASSFQLTGELFF. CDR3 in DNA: TGTGCCAGCAGCTTCCAACTCACCGGGGAGCTGTTTTTT.

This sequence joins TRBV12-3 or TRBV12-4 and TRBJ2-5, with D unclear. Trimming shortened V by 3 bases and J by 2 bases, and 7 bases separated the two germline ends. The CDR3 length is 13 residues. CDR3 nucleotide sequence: TGTGCCAGCAGTTTCACCTCGCAAGAGACCCAGTACTTC. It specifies CASSFTSQETQYF.

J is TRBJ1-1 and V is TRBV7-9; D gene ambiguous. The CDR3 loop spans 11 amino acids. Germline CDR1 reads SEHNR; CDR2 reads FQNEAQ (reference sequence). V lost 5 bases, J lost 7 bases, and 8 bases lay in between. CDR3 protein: CASSPEGEAFF. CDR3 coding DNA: TGTGCCAGCAGCCCTGAGGGTGAAGCTTTCTTT.

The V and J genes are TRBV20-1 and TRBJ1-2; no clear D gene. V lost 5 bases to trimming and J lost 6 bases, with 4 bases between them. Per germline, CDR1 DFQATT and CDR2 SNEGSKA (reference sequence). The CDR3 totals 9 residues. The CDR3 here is CSADNGYTF. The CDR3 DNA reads TGCAGTGCTGATAATGGCTACACCTTC.

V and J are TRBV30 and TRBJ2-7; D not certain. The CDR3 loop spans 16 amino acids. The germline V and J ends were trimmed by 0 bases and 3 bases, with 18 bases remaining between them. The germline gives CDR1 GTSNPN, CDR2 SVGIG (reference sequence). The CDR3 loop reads CAWSVVAVRIHYEQYV. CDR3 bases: TGTGCCTGGAGTGTTGTGGCTGTCAGGATACACTACGAGCAGTACGTC.

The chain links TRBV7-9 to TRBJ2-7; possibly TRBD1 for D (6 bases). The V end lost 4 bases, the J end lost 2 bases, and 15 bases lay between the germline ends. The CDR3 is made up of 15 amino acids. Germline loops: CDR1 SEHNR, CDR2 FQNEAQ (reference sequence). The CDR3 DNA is TGTGCCAGCAGCTCGTCCGGGACACGACCCTACGAGCAGTACTTC. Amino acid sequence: CASSSSGTRPYEQYF.

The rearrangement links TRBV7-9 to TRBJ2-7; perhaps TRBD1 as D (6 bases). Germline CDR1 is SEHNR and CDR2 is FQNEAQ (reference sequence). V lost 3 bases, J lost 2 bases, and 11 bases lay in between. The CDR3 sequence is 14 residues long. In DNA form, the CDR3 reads TGTGCCAGCAGCTTTACAGGGAACCCCTACGAGCAGTACTTC. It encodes CASSFTGNPYEQYF.

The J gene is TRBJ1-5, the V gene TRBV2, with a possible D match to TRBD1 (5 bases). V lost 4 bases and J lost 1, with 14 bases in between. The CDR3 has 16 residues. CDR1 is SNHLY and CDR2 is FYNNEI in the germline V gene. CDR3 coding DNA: TGTGCCAGCAGTGCCGGGACGGATCTAAGCAATCAGCCCCAGCATTTT. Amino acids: CASSAGTDLSNQPQHF.

CDR3 sequence reads: CASSEGGNSNQPQHF. For the CDR3, the DNA is TGTGCCAGCAGTGAAGGCGGAAATAGCAATCAGCCCCAGCATTTT. J is TRBJ1-5 and V is TRBV2; the D is unclear. The V gene lost 1 base and the J gene lost 0 bases, with 7 bases spanning the gap. Germline lookup yields CDR1 SNHLY and CDR2 FYNNEI. CDR3 length: 15 amino acids.

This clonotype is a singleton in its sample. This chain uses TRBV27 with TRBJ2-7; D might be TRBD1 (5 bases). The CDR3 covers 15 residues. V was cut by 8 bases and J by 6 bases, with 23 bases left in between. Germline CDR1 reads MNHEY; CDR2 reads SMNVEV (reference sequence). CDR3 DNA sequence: TGTGCCAGCGGAAGGGGATTTGATCAGGTGGGCGAGCAGTACTTC. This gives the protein CASGRGFDQVGEQYF.

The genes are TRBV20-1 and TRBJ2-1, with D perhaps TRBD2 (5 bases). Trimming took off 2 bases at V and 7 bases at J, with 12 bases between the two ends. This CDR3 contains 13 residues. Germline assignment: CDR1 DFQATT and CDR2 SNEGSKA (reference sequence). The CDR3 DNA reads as TGCAGTGCTAGAAGGCGTCTAGCTAATGAGCAGTTCTTC. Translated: CSARRRLANEQFF.

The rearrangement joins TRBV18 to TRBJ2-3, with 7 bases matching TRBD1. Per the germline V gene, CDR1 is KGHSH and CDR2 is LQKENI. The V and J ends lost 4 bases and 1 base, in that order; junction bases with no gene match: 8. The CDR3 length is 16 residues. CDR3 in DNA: TGTGCCAGCTCACGAGTCGGGGACAGCCGCACAGATACGCAGTATTTT. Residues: CASSRVGDSRTDTQYF.

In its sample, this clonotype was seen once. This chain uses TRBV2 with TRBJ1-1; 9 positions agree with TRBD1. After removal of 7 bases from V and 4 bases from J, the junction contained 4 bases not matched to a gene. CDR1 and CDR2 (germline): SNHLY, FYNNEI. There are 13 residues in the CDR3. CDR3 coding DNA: TGTGCCAGCAAGGGACAGGGTTTCACTGAAGCTTTCTTT. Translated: CASKGQGFTEAFF.

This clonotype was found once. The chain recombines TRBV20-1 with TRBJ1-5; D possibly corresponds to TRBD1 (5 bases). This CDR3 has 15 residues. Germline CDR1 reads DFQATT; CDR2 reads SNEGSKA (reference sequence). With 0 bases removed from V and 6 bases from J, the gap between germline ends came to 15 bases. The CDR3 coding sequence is TGCAGTGCTAGAGATCTAGGACCTGGGGGTCAGCCCCAGCATTTT. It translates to CSARDLGPGGQPQHF.

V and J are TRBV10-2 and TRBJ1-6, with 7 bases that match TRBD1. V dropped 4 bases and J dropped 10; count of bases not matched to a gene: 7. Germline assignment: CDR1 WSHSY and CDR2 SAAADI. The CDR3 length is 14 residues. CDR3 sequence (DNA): TGCGCCAGCAGTGGGGGGGGGACAGACTCACCCCTCCACTTT. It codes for CASSGGGTDSPLHF.

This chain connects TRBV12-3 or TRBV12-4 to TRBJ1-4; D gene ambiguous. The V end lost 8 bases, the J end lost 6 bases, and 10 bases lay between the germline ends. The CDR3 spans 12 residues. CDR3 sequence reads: CASWGNDEKLFF. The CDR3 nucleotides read TGTGCCAGCTGGGGTAACGATGAAAAACTGTTTTTT.

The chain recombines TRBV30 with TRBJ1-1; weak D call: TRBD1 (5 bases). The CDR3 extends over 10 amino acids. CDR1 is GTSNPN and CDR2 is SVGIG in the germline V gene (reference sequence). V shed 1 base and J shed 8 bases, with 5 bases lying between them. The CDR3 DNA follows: TGTGCCTGGAGTGACAGGGAAGCTTTCTTT. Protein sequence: CAWSDREAFF.

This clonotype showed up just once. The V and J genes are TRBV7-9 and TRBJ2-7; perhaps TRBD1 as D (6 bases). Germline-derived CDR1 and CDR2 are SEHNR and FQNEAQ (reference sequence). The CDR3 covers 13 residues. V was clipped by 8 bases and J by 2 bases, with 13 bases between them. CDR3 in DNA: TGTGCCAGCGGCTCCCAGGGGACCTACGAGCAGTACGTC. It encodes CASGSQGTYEQYV.

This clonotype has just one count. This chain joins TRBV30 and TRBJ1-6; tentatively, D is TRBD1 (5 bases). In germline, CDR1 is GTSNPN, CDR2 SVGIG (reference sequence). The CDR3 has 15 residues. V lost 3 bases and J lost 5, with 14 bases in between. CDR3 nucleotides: TGTGCCTGGAGCCCCGGCGTGGGGGATAATTCACCCCTCCACTTT. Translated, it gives CAWSPGVGDNSPLHF.

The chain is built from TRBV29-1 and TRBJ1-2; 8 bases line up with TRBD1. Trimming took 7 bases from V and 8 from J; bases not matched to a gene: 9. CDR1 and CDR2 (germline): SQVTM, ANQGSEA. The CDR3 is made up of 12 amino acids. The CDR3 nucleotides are TGCAGCGCCGAGACAGGGGTAAGAGGCTACACCTTC. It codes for CSAETGVRGYTF.